This T cell receptor beta chain stems from a study of T-cell memory formation after mild COVID-19. Study as a whole: TCR clusters were largely donor specific.

Between the trimmed V and J ends, which lost 5 bases and 6 bases, there was a span of 13 bases. This CDR3 comprises 13 residues. Study observations and caveats: While clones contracting from day 15 to 85 were balanced between CD4 and CD8, later expanders leaned CD4+.

Comment on this clonotype: The antigen remains undetermined.

After 5'RACE with constant-segment primers, TCR alpha and TCR beta cDNA libraries carrying sample barcodes and UMIs were obtained. TCRdb redid the calling of the 5' RACE reads with MiXCR, one entry per CDR3 protein. The repertoire holds approximately 290,000 distinct CDR3 sequences, with 15% to 20% as singletons. The chain carries TRBV12-3 or TRBV12-4 and TRBJ1-1; D not resolved. This TCR came from a man aged 18 to 30 who had mild COVID-19 (a few samples of this study predate the infection). Cell type and time point are not known. Sequencing used PBMCs or a T cell subset sorted from them (not recorded which). The CDR3 DNA follows: TGTGCCAGCAGTGAATTCTGGTGGGCTGAAGCTTTCTTT. Translation: CASSEFWWAEAFF.